Presented here are 32 T cell receptor beta chains from one specimen sequenced in a study of blood T cell repertoires in COVID-19. Clones were sequenced by immunoSEQ multiplex PCR, and TCRdb holds only the in-frame ones, with some missing. The data contain a few hundred thousand clones, approximately 84% of them singletons. The source material was peripheral blood. These receptor sequences come from a man aged 45-65 years who had recovered from COVID-19.

The gene calls are TRBV7-2 and TRBJ2-1, with D maybe TRBD1 (5 bases). Germline-derived CDR1 and CDR2 are SGHTA and FQGNSA. The CDR3 spans 16 residues. V lost 1 base, J lost 3 bases, and 13 bases lay in between. The CDR3 DNA is TGTGCCAGCAGCTTAGAAGGGGCGTCCTACTACAATGAGCAGTTCTTC. Its translation: CASSLEGASYYNEQFF.

The chain is built from TRBV3-1 (or the pseudogene TRBV3-2) and TRBJ2-4; D is possibly TRBD2 (5 bases). V shed 0 bases and J shed 2 bases, with 14 bases lying between them. CDR3 size: 17 residues. Per the germline V gene, CDR1 is LGHDT and CDR2 is YNNKEL (reference sequence). The CDR3: CASSQEVGPGTKNIQYF. CDR3 coding DNA: TGTGCCAGCAGCCAAGAGGTTGGCCCCGGGACCAAAAACATTCAGTACTTC.

This clone has only one observation. The chain links TRBV28 to TRBJ2-1, with a possible D match to TRBD1 (7 bases). The germline gives CDR1 MDHEN, CDR2 SYDVKM. V lost 6 bases and J lost 5, with 23 bases in between. The length of the CDR3 is 17 residues. In nucleotides, the CDR3 is TGTGCCAGCAGCCCAGGGCTGGGGCGGGACAGCAACAATGAGCAGTTCTTC. Protein product: CASSPGLGRDSNNEQFF.

The chain is built from TRBV5-8 and TRBJ1-5; perhaps TRBD1 as D (5 bases). The V end lost 5 bases, the J end lost 0 bases, and 15 bases lay between the germline ends. This CDR3 comprises 16 residues. CDR1 is SGHTS, CDR2 YDEGEE, per germline. The CDR3 sequence is CASRTGTYNSNQPQHF. CDR3 coding DNA: TGTGCCAGCAGGACCGGGACTTATAATAGCAATCAGCCCCAGCATTTT. Supplemented by reference TRBV5-8 and TRBJ1-5, the full variable domain reads EAGVTQSPTHLIKTRGQQATLRCSPISGHTSVYWYQQALGLGLQFLLWYDEGEERNRGNFPPRFSGRQFPNYSSELNVNALELEDSALYLCASRTGTYNSNQPQHFGDGTRLSIL.

The CDR3 DNA reads TGTGCCAGCAGTTACTCGATGAGCCCCTATCAGCCCCAGCATTTT. Its protein is CASSYSMSPYQPQHF. The chain combines TRBV6-2 or TRBV6-3 with TRBJ1-5; D call uncertain. The CDR3 length is 15 residues. The germline V gene has CDR1 MNHEY and CDR2 SVGEGT. The V gene lost 0 bases and the J gene lost 5 bases, with 11 bases spanning the gap.

In its sample, this clone was seen a few times. The rearrangement links TRBV5-8 to TRBJ2-7, with no clear D. The V end lost 5 bases, the J end lost 4 bases, and 7 bases lay between the germline ends. Germline V gene data show CDR1 as SGHTS and CDR2 as YDEGEE. The CDR3 length is 11 residues. Here the CDR3 DNA reads TGTGCCAGCAGTTACAAATACGAGCAGTACTTC. Its protein is CASSYKYEQYF.

The CDR3 sequence: CASHSQEGRAEQFF. The CDR3 coding sequence is TGCGCCAGCCACTCCCAGGAGGGGAGGGCAGAGCAGTTCTTC. The chain links TRBV5-1 to TRBJ2-1; TRBD2 matches 7 bases. The germline V gene encodes CDR1 SGHRS and CDR2 YFSETQ. J lost 10 bases, V lost 7 bases, and 14 bases had no gene match. The CDR3 has 14 residues.

The gene calls are TRBV11-2 and TRBJ2-7; 8 nucleotides line up with TRBD2. This CDR3 spans 14 amino acids. Germline V lookup: CDR1 SGHAT, CDR2 FQNNGV. V lost 3 bases and J lost 3; bases outside the gene matches: 4. This CDR3 reads CASSLERGFYEQYF. The CDR3 DNA is TGTGCCAGCAGCTTGGAGCGGGGGTTCTACGAGCAGTACTTC.

J is TRBJ1-5 and V is TRBV2, with 7 positions matching TRBD1. Per germline, CDR1 SNHLY and CDR2 FYNNEI. CDR3 length: 15 amino acids. The V gene end was trimmed by 8 bases and the J gene end by 1 base; junction bases not matched to a gene: 8. Here the CDR3 reads CASGGGTASNQPQHF. The CDR3 DNA sequence: TGTGCCAGCGGAGGGGGGACAGCAAGCAATCAGCCCCAGCATTTT.

The gene calls are TRBV19 and TRBJ2-1; 11 bases map to TRBD2. V lost 10 bases, J lost 9 bases, and 8 bases stayed unmatched. The germline V gene has CDR1 LNHDA and CDR2 SQIVND (reference sequence). The length of the CDR3 is 13 residues. Here the CDR3 DNA reads TGTGCCACGAAGACTAGCGGGATAAGTGAGCAGTTCTTC. It specifies CATKTSGISEQFF. The whole variable domain, filled in from reference TRBV19 and TRBJ2-1, reads DGGITQSPKYLFRKEGQNVTLSCEQNLNHDAMYWYRQDPGQGLRLIYYSQIVNDFQKGDIAEGYSVSREKKESFPLTVTSAQKNPTAFYLCATKTSGISEQFFGPGTRLTVL.

This clone occurred a few times. The CDR3 loop reads CASSFTNTGELFF. The CDR3 region has the DNA TGTGCCAGCAGCTTCACGAACACCGGGGAGCTGTTTTTT. The V and J genes are TRBV11-2 and TRBJ2-2; D gene uncertain. CDR1 is SGHAT, CDR2 FQNNGV, per germline. The germline V and J ends were trimmed by 3 bases and 0 bases, with 2 bases remaining between them. This CDR3 is 13 amino acids long.

The CDR3 DNA reads TGTGCCAGCAGCTCCCAACTAGCGGGAGTCGATGAGCAGTTCTTC. As protein: CASSSQLAGVDEQFF. The chain carries TRBV5-4 and TRBJ2-1; 11 bases map to TRBD2. There are 15 residues in the CDR3. CDR1 is SGHNT and CDR2 is YYREEE in the germline V gene (reference sequence). V lost 3 bases and J lost 8; bases outside the gene matches: 7.

J is TRBJ2-3 and V is TRBV6-5; D unclear. The V and J ends lost 3 bases and 5 bases respectively, with 9 bases between them. The CDR3 consists of 13 residues. The germline V gene encodes CDR1 MNHEY and CDR2 SVGAGI. The CDR3 coding sequence is TGTGCCAGCAGTTATCAGATTAAAGATACGCAGTATTTT. It is translated as CASSYQIKDTQYF.

This chain connects TRBV18 to TRBJ2-3, with a possible D match to TRBD1 (6 bases). The CDR3 covers 13 residues. Trimming took 7 bases from V and 3 from J, leaving 11 bases between them. The germline V gene has CDR1 KGHSH and CDR2 LQKENI. The CDR3 bases are TGTGCCAGCTTACCTCAGGGGACAGATACGCAGTATTTT. Translation: CASLPQGTDTQYF.

The rearrangement joins TRBV7-9 to TRBJ2-7; D remains ambiguous. The germline V and J ends were trimmed by 0 bases and 4 bases, with 10 bases remaining between them. The CDR3 is made up of 14 amino acids. Germline lookup yields CDR1 SEHNR and CDR2 FQNEAQ (reference sequence). CDR3 in amino acids: CASSLAGLGYEQYF. In DNA, the CDR3 is TGTGCCAGCAGCTTAGCGGGCCTTGGATACGAGCAGTACTTC.

On this clone: The same CDR3 can be traced to other DNA sequences in this sample. The chain is built from TRBV6-1 and TRBJ2-7; 11 bases align to TRBD2. Germline V CDR1 and CDR2: MNHNS, SASEGT. The CDR3 is 15 amino acids. V was clipped by 1 base and J by 4 bases; unmatched bases: 3. CDR3 DNA: TGTGCCAGCAGTGAAGGGGGACTAGCGGTATACGAGCAGTACTTC. The encoded protein is CASSEGGLAVYEQYF.

The gene calls are TRBV28 and TRBJ1-4; D remains ambiguous. From germline, CDR1 is MDHEN and CDR2 SYDVKM. V lost 8 bases and J 4 bases, leaving 17 bases between the germline ends. This CDR3 has 15 amino acids. The CDR3 loop is CASRPPGLGNEKLFF. The CDR3 region has the DNA TGTGCCAGCCGGCCACCGGGGTTGGGTAATGAAAAACTGTTTTTT.

The chain is built from TRBV10-3 and TRBJ2-3, with 7 nucleotides matching TRBD2. The V and J ends lost 8 bases and 0 bases, in that order; junction bases with no gene match: 5. Germline assignment: CDR1 ENHRY and CDR2 SYGVKD. The CDR3 loop spans 14 amino acids. CDR3 bases: TGTGCCATCGGGGCGGGAGACAGCACAGATACGCAGTATTTT. Translated: CAIGAGDSTDTQYF.

The chain employs TRBV5-1 and TRBJ2-1; D may be TRBD2 (5 bases). With 4 bases removed from V and 9 bases from J, the gap between germline ends came to 11 bases. This CDR3 has 12 amino acids. CDR1 is SGHRS, CDR2 YFSETQ, per germline. CDR3 region: CASSEGLREQFF. CDR3 sequence (DNA): TGCGCCAGCAGCGAGGGCCTACGTGAGCAGTTCTTC.

The CDR3 nucleotides read TGTGCCAGCAGCTTCGCAGGGGAGGGGGAAAAACTGTTTTTT. It codes for CASSFAGEGEKLFF. The chain couples TRBV7-9 to TRBJ1-4; D perhaps matches TRBD1 (6 bases). The CDR3 totals 14 residues. The germline CDR1 and CDR2 sequences are SEHNR and FQNEAQ (reference sequence). V lost 3 bases and J 8 bases, leaving 13 bases between the germline ends.

The chain joins TRBV4-1 to TRBJ2-7, with 11 bases lining up with TRBD2. Germline V gene lookup returns CDR1 MGHRA and CDR2 YSYEKL. This CDR3 contains 15 residues. Trimming at V came to 2 bases and at J to 2 bases, leaving 2 bases not matched to a gene. The CDR3 nucleotides read TGCGCCAGCAGCCAACCGGGACTAGCGGCCTACGAGCAGTACTTC. Translated: CASSQPGLAAYEQYF.

This clone was seen repeatedly, ten times or more. The gene calls are TRBV27 and TRBJ2-7; the D gene is possibly TRBD2 (6 bases). This CDR3 is 11 amino acids long. Germline CDR1 MNHEY, CDR2 SMNVEV (reference sequence). The CDR3 coding sequence is TGTGTCGTGGGACTTGCATACGAGCAGTACTTC. Protein: CVVGLAYEQYF.

The rearrangement uses TRBV18 and TRBJ1-5; D not resolved. Germline V gives CDR1 KGHSH, CDR2 LQKENI. CDR3 length: 15 amino acids. Trimming removed 2 bases from V and 0 bases from J, with 8 bases in between. The DNA for the CDR3 is TGTGCCAGCTCACCAGGGCAGAATAGCAATCAGCCCCAGCATTTT. It codes for CASSPGQNSNQPQHF. The variable domain in full, completed from reference TRBV18 and TRBJ1-5, reads NAGVMQNPRHLVRRRGQEARLRCSPMKGHSHVYWYRQLPEEGLKFMVYLQKENIIDESGMPKERFSAEFPKEGPSILRIQQVVRGDSAAYFCASSPGQNSNQPQHFGDGTRLSIL.

The sample holds a few counts of this clone. V and J are TRBV18 and TRBJ2-7; TRBD1 matches 12 bases. Trimming took 6 bases from V and 6 from J; bases not matched to a gene: 9. Germline V CDR1 and CDR2: KGHSH, LQKENI. The CDR3 runs 15 residues. The CDR3 region is CASSPGQGALGEQYF. The DNA of the CDR3 is TGTGCCAGCTCCCCGGGACAGGGGGCGCTTGGCGAGCAGTACTTC.

Comment on this clone: Other DNA sequences within the sample encode an identical CDR3. V usage is TRBV9 and J usage is TRBJ2-5; perhaps TRBD2 as D (5 bases). Germline CDR1 is SGDLS and CDR2 is YYNGEE. CDR3 length equals 14 residues. Trimming removed 1 base at V and 4 bases at J, with 11 bases between. This CDR3 is CASSVPGSGETQYF. The CDR3 nucleotides read TGTGCCAGCAGCGTACCGGGGTCGGGAGAGACCCAGTACTTC.

V is TRBV6-5 and J is TRBJ2-7, with TRBD2 matching 11 bases. The V gene's germline CDR1 is MNHEY and CDR2 SVGAGI. The CDR3 consists of 15 residues. J gave up 4 bases and V 0 bases, and 2 bases lay outside the gene matches. CDR3 sequence (DNA): TGTGCCAGCAGTTACTCCCGGACTAGCGGGTACGAGCAGTACTTC. It codes for CASSYSRTSGYEQYF.

This chain uses TRBV5-1 with TRBJ2-6; 8 positions agree with TRBD2. The ends lost 4 bases at V and 2 bases at J; junction bases unmatched: 14. The CDR3 has 19 amino acids. Germline CDR1 and CDR2: SGHRS and YFSETQ. CDR3 sequence reads: CASSPGREGSNAGANVLTF. As DNA, the CDR3 is TGCGCCAGCAGCCCCGGCCGGGAGGGCAGTAACGCTGGGGCCAACGTCCTGACTTTC.

This clone was counted once. The V call is TRBV30, the J call TRBJ1-1; 7 nucleotides agree with TRBD1. The CDR3 is made up of 11 amino acids. Germline trimming cut 8 bases from V and 8 bases from J; bases unmatched to any gene: 8. Germline CDR1 GTSNPN, CDR2 SVGIG (reference sequence). This CDR3 reads CARGTALEAFF. For the CDR3, the DNA is TGTGCCCGGGGGACAGCCTTAGAAGCTTTCTTT.

The rearrangement uses TRBV7-2 and TRBJ1-4, with no clear D. Germline-derived CDR1 and CDR2 are SGHTA and FQGNSA. V was clipped by 2 bases and J by 0 bases, with 10 bases between them. This CDR3 region has 16 residues. The CDR3 bases are TGTGCCAGCAGCTTAAGTCTAACGGCAACTAATGAAAAACTGTTTTTT. Translation gives CASSLSLTATNEKLFF.

This clone was counted only a few times. This chain links TRBV4-2 with TRBJ1-5; TRBD1 is a possible D gene (5 bases). From germline, CDR1 is LGHNA and CDR2 YNFKEQ. The CDR3 is 18 residues long. V dropped 0 bases and J dropped 0 bases, with 15 bases sitting between them. The CDR3 DNA follows: TGTGCCAGCAGCCAAGACATCGGGGGGGTCTATAGCAATCAGCCCCAGCATTTT. It is translated as CASSQDIGGVYSNQPQHF.

The V call is TRBV28, the J call TRBJ2-1; TRBD2 matches at 11 bases. This CDR3 is 16 amino acids long. Germline V gene lookup returns CDR1 MDHEN and CDR2 SYDVKM. V lost 2 bases, J lost 3 bases, and 3 bases stayed unmatched. For the CDR3, the DNA is TGTGCCAGCAGTTTAACGACTAGCGGGAACTACAATGAGCAGTTCTTC. Translation: CASSLTTSGNYNEQFF.

The chain employs TRBV14 and TRBJ2-5; TRBD2 matches at 13 bases. This CDR3 has 17 residues. Trimming at V came to 3 bases and at J to 2 bases, leaving 6 bases not matched to a gene. The germline CDR1 and CDR2 sequences are SGHDN and FVKESK. CDR3 residues: CASSQQTSGRRQETQYF. CDR3 sequence (DNA): TGTGCCAGCAGCCAGCAGACTAGCGGGAGGAGGCAAGAGACCCAGTACTTC.